This T cell receptor beta chain was retrieved from a study of T cells after yellow fever vaccination. The wider study: Fractions low in cell number were prepared with SMART-Seq v4 Ultra Low Input.

TCRdb called the 5' RACE reads again in MiXCR, with one record for every CDR3 protein. Of about 320,000 distinct CDR3 sequences detected, approximately 4.3% appear once; the ten largest clones hold roughly a fifth. V lost 7 bases and J lost 7, with 14 bases in between. The CDR3 consists of 13 residues. This chain joins TRBV12-3 or TRBV12-4 and TRBJ2-1, with D possibly being TRBD1 or TRBD2 (5 bases each). The sequencing here drew on PBMCs, taken 15 days after the yellow fever booster vaccination. This clonotype was sampled from a man in his late teens or twenties who received the YFV17D yellow fever vaccine. The CDR3: CASTVSWGNEQFF. The DNA of the CDR3 is TGTGCCAGCACCGTTAGTTGGGGGAATGAGCAGTTCTTC.